A single sample gave rise to the 7 T cell receptor beta chains below, sequenced in a study of blood T cells in healthy people across ages. The second PCR ran about 6 to 11 cycles with a sample-barcoded 5' primer and J-beta primers. TCRdb reprocessed the 5' RACE reads with MiXCR, giving one entry per CDR3 protein. The sample has about 1.4 million distinct CDR3 sequences, roughly 59% seen once. Sequences were obtained from blood. The receptors were sampled from a man younger than 30 in good health.

This clonotype was recorded a few times. The V gene is TRBV24-1, the J gene TRBJ2-3; 7 bases agree with TRBD2. The CDR3 consists of 15 residues. Germline CDR1 is KGHDR and CDR2 is SFDVKD. V dropped 3 bases and J dropped 2; count of bases not matched to a gene: 4. DNA for the CDR3: TGTGCCACCAGTGATCTTGCGGGGGTCACAGATACGCAGTATTTT. As protein: CATSDLAGVTDTQYF.

The chain links TRBV11-2 to TRBJ2-7; 14 positions match TRBD2. Per the germline V gene, CDR1 is SGHAT and CDR2 is FQNNGV. CDR3 length: 17 amino acids. J lost 4 bases, V lost 2 bases, and 7 bases had no gene match. The CDR3: CASSLRLAGGSLYEQYF. The CDR3 nucleotides are TGTGCCAGCAGCTTACGACTAGCGGGGGGGTCTCTATACGAGCAGTACTTC.

This clonotype was seen a handful of times. This chain connects TRBV20-1 to TRBJ2-2; D not certain. Germline V gene lookup returns CDR1 DFQATT and CDR2 SNEGSKA (reference sequence). This CDR3 region has 14 residues. This chain's CDR3 is CSAPDQVNTGELFF. The CDR3 DNA is TGCAGCGCACCGGACCAGGTTAACACCGGGGAGCTGTTTTTT.

The chain employs TRBV4-2 and TRBJ2-7; TRBD1 might be the D (5 bases). CDR3 length: 14 residues. Germline assignment: CDR1 LGHNA and CDR2 YNFKEQ. The V end lost 0 bases, the J end lost 4 bases, and 10 bases lay between the germline ends. The chain's CDR3 is CASSQDIRQYEQYF. The CDR3 bases are TGTGCCAGCAGCCAAGATATTCGACAGTACGAGCAGTACTTC.

V is TRBV5-6 and J is TRBJ2-1, with 7 bases aligning to TRBD2. The CDR3 spans 14 residues. J gave up 6 bases and V 0 bases, and 3 bases lay outside the gene matches. Germline V gives CDR1 SGHDT, CDR2 YYEEEE. CDR3 bases: TGTGCCAGCAGCTTGGAACTAGCGAGCAATGAGCAGTTCTTC. It codes for CASSLELASNEQFF. Using reference TRBV5-6 and TRBJ2-1 for the parts outside the CDR3, the full variable domain is DAGVTQSPTHLIKTRGQQVTLRCSPKSGHDTVSWYQQALGQGPQFIFQYYEEEERQRGNFPDRFSGHQFPNYSSELNVNALLLGDSALYLCASSLELASNEQFFGPGTRLTVL.

This clonotype was detected only a few times. V gene TRBV7-2 combines with J gene TRBJ2-5, with 11 bases fitting TRBD2. The CDR3 spans 16 residues. Germline-derived CDR1 and CDR2 are SGHTA and FQGNSA. V lost 4 bases and J lost 2; bases outside the gene matches: 6. The CDR3 DNA reads as TGTGCCAGCAGCTCCGGGACTAGCGGAACACAAGAGACCCAGTACTTC. Translated, it gives CASSSGTSGTQETQYF.

The V call is TRBV20-1, the J call TRBJ1-5; 11 bases are a match to TRBD1. Germline CDR1 and CDR2: DFQATT and SNEGSKA (reference sequence). V trimming: 2 bases; J trimming: 6 bases; junction bases outside the gene matches: 9. The CDR3 runs 16 residues. The CDR3 DNA reads TGCAGTGCTAGACTACCCGGGACAGGGGGTCGTCAGCCCCAGCATTTT. Translation gives CSARLPGTGGRQPQHF.